Following are 10 T cell receptor beta chains from one sample sequenced in a study of blood T cells in healthy people across ages (dated by TCRdb to 2013 to 2016). The library was produced with 5' RACE. These reads were obtained on an Illumina HiSeq 2500. The second PCR ran for about 7 to 11 cycles and used a J-beta primer mix along with a sample-barcoded 5' primer. Starting from the raw public reads, TCRdb applied fastp trimming at Q25, assembled clones with MiXCR and retained in-frame beta chains. Under each unique CDR3 protein, matching rows form one entry showing the most common genes and DNA. Counted in this sample were fewer than 600,000 distinct CDR3 sequences; about 26% of them appeared once. Clones ranked in the top ten supply about 3.3% of the sample. These data were likewise used in another study, on T cells of mothers and their children.

The specimen sequenced was blood. Receptor source: a boy aged 2 to 10 in good health.

This rearrangement joins TRBV10-3 to TRBJ2-3; D is unclear. Germline assignment: CDR1 ENHRY and CDR2 SYGVKD. The CDR3 has 14 residues. V shed 8 bases and J shed 4 bases, with 16 bases lying between them. In DNA, the CDR3 is TGTGCCATCTCGGTAGCCAGTAGGGCAGATACGCAGTATTTT. Residues: CAISVASRADTQYF.

V is TRBV12-3 or TRBV12-4 and J is TRBJ2-7; D is perhaps TRBD1 (5 bases). The CDR3 extends over 14 amino acids. V was cut by 8 bases and J by 4 bases, with 18 bases left in between. The DNA for the CDR3 is TGTGCCAGCGGGCAGGGAATACTCTCATACGAGCAGTACTTC. The encoded protein is CASGQGILSYEQYF.

The chain uses TRBV2 and TRBJ2-2, with 7 bases identical to TRBD2. Germline V gene lookup returns CDR1 SNHLY and CDR2 FYNNEI. This CDR3 spans 14 amino acids. Trimming took 8 bases from V and 1 from J; bases not matched to a gene: 4. CDR3 nucleotides: TGTGCCAGCGGGCTAGCGGTGAACACCGGGGAGCTGTTTTTT. The encoded protein is CASGLAVNTGELFF.

The chain recombines TRBV7-2 with TRBJ2-2; 8 bases are a match to TRBD2. This CDR3 is 17 amino acids long. Per the germline V gene, CDR1 is SGHTA and CDR2 is FQGNSA. With 6 bases clipped from V and 4 bases from J, the junction kept 13 bases outside the gene matches. The DNA for the CDR3 is TGTGCCAGCAGTCCCGCGCGTGGCGGGGGGCGCACCGGGGAGCTGTTTTTT. Amino acids: CASSPARGGGRTGELFF.

This clonotype appeared many times. V and J are TRBV28 and TRBJ2-7; D remains ambiguous. V was clipped by 5 bases and J by 6 bases, with 14 bases between them. The CDR3 runs 13 residues. In germline, CDR1 is MDHEN, CDR2 SYDVKM. The CDR3 reads CASSTAHRGEQYF. The DNA of the CDR3 is TGTGCCAGCAGTACCGCCCACCGTGGCGAGCAGTACTTC.

The chain joins TRBV2 to TRBJ2-2; D gene uncertain. V lost 6 bases and J lost 7, with 18 bases in between. The CDR3 is made up of 15 amino acids. The germline V gene has CDR1 SNHLY and CDR2 FYNNEI. CDR3 amino acids: CASSARQIGDGELFF. The CDR3 nucleotides are TGTGCCAGCAGCGCAAGGCAGATTGGGGACGGGGAGCTGTTTTTT.

The chain links TRBV7-9 to TRBJ2-5, with 11 bases that match TRBD2. CDR3 length: 16 residues. CDR1 and CDR2 (germline): SEHNR, FQNEAQ (reference sequence). V dropped 6 bases and J dropped 0; count of bases not matched to a gene: 6. The CDR3 nucleotides read TGTGCCAGCAGACCAACTAGCGGGAGCTACCAAGAGACCCAGTACTTC. Its protein is CASRPTSGSYQETQYF.

The CDR3 reads CASSGQGGFLTDTQYF. In nucleotides, the CDR3 is TGTGCCAGCAGTGGACAGGGTGGTTTTTTGACAGATACGCAGTATTTT. This chain uses TRBV6-1 with TRBJ2-3, with TRBD1 matching 7 bases. From germline, CDR1 is MNHNS and CDR2 SASEGT. V shed 4 bases, J shed 3 bases, and the junction held 10 bases outside the gene matches. CDR3 length: 16 amino acids.

The chain joins TRBV11-2 to TRBJ2-5; tentatively, D is TRBD2 (5 bases). Germline assignment: CDR1 SGHAT and CDR2 FQNNGV. Trimming stripped 5 bases from V and 8 bases from J, with 36 bases between. The length of the CDR3 is 20 residues. CDR3 sequence reads: CASSRPDWVGVNTKRITQYF. CDR3 in DNA: TGTGCCAGCAGCCGACCTGACTGGGTGGGAGTGAACACCAAGAGAATCACCCAGTACTTC.

This clonotype was observed many times. This rearrangement joins TRBV5-1 to TRBJ2-3; 7 bases match TRBD2. The length of the CDR3 is 13 residues. Germline-derived CDR1 and CDR2 are SGHRS and YFSETQ. V gave up 3 bases and J gave up 3 bases; unmatched junction bases: 1. CDR3 region: CASSWEGTDTQYF. The CDR3 DNA is TGCGCCAGCAGCTGGGAGGGAACAGATACGCAGTATTTT.